This T cell receptor beta chain was recorded in a study of beta chain features in type 1 diabetes. Study-level findings and limits: Whether TCRB rearrangement is influenced by HLA type went unresolved here. Moderately but significantly shorter TCRB CDR3s were found in Type 1 diabetes patients in all four CD4+ subsets.

The ends lost 6 bases at V and 4 bases at J; junction bases unmatched: 4. CDR3 size: 13 residues. Germline CDR1 reads MDHEN; CDR2 reads SYDVKM. Worth noting for this clone: Its antigen remains unknown.

Sequenced material consisted of expressed TCRB transcripts (all of the isolated RNA was reverse transcribed). Profiled with immunoSEQ multiplex PCR; TCRdb holds only in-frame clones, not every one. The data show about 740,000 clones, with about an eighth seen just once and 0.02% to 0.025% held by the top ten. The chain carries TRBV28 and TRBJ1-2; 8 positions match TRBD1. The TCR was taken from a man aged 18-30 years with type 1 diabetes. Material: naive CD4+ T cells from blood. CDR3 DNA sequence: TGTGCCAGCAGCCTAGGACAGGGCTATGGCTACACCTTC. Residues: CASSLGQGYGYTF.